This record looks at one T cell receptor (beta chain) sequence and its context. This record comes from a study of shared clonotypes between healthy human individuals. Germline CDR1 and CDR2: LNHDA and SQIVND (reference sequence). This CDR3 has 13 amino acids. The J segment lost 1 base and the V segment lost 6 bases, leaving 2 bases of the junction unmatched. Here immunoSEQ multiplex PCR was the method, and the copy in TCRdb shows in-frame clones only, minus some. The data hold approximately 180,000 clones, with 80% to 95% observed a single time. The rearrangement uses TRBV19 and TRBJ1-1; 7 positions agree with TRBD1. The sample comprised naive CD4+ T cells sorted from blood. Subset specified: CD45RA+ positively selected. The sequence was collected from a woman aged 25-40 years in good health. CDR3 DNA sequence: TGTGCCAGTAGAGGACAGGAGAACACTGAAGCTTTCTTT. Translated, it gives CASRGQENTEAFF.